The 16 T cell receptor beta chains below were found in one sample sequenced in a study of T cells in Graves' hyperthyroidism and ophthalmopathy. Authors of the study amplified TCR beta CDR3 regions from RNA transcripts. A set of HTBI primers served as the primers for a first-round RT-PCR of the TCR CDR3. One entry per CDR3 protein, called by TCRdb with MiXCR from the multiplex PCR reads. This table holds hundreds of thousands of distinct CDR3 sequences, 30% to 40% found once. The sample taken for sequencing was blood. All receptors derive from a woman aged 40 to 50 with Graves' hyperthyroidism.

This clonotype was seen repeatedly, ten times or more. This rearrangement joins TRBV25-1 to TRBJ1-2; 9 bases are shared with TRBD1. The CDR3 totals 14 residues. Germline V gene lookup returns CDR1 MGHDK and CDR2 SYGVNS. J lost 5 bases, V lost 6 bases, and 7 bases had no gene match. The CDR3 DNA is TGTGCCAGCAGGGGAACAGGGGGCGCTTATGGCTACACCTTC. Translation: CASRGTGGAYGYTF.

This clonotype showed up many times. The genes are TRBV29-1 and TRBJ1-1; D is perhaps TRBD1 (5 bases). Deletions cut 6 bases from V and 8 bases from J, with 22 bases between. This CDR3 is built from 14 residues. The germline CDR1 and CDR2 sequences are SQVTM and ANQGSEA. CDR3 sequence reads: CSVRSGEGRVEAFF. The CDR3 DNA is TGCAGCGTCAGATCCGGAGAGGGGAGGGTAGAAGCTTTCTTT.

The table lists this clonotype with a few counts. The chain is built from TRBV2 and TRBJ1-5; 10 positions match TRBD1. The V segment lost 5 bases and the J segment 9 bases; nucleotides outside the gene matches: 7. CDR1 and CDR2 (germline): SNHLY, FYNNEI. The CDR3 extends over 14 amino acids. The CDR3 spells CASSSPGQGTPQHF. The CDR3 DNA reads TGTGCCAGCAGTTCCCCGGGACAGGGGACGCCCCAGCATTTT.

The V gene is TRBV9, the J gene TRBJ2-5; D is possibly TRBD2 (6 bases). The length of the CDR3 is 14 residues. The germline V gene has CDR1 SGDLS and CDR2 YYNGEE. The ends were cut back, 1 base at V and 4 bases at J, with 11 bases in the middle. Here the CDR3 DNA reads TGTGCCAGCAGCGTATGCGTGGGGGGAGAGACCCAGTACTTC. Translated, it gives CASSVCVGGETQYF.

This clonotype occurred a few times. V is TRBV6-5 and J is TRBJ1-3; D remains ambiguous. The CDR3 consists of 13 residues. Germline V gene lookup returns CDR1 MNHEY and CDR2 SVGAGI. Deletions cut 7 bases from V and 2 bases from J, with 9 bases between. The CDR3 DNA sequence: TGTGCCAGCACGGAAGGCACTGGAAACACCATATATTTT. Its translation is CASTEGTGNTIYF.

The genes are TRBV11-2 and TRBJ2-7, with D possibly called TRBD1 or TRBD2 (5 bases each). Germline lookup yields CDR1 SGHAT and CDR2 FQNNGV. Trimming pared 0 bases from V and 3 bases from J, leaving 15 bases between. This CDR3 region has 16 residues. CDR3 protein: CASSLDHGTECYEQYF. The CDR3 DNA reads as TGTGCCAGCAGCTTAGATCACGGGACGGAATGCTACGAGCAGTACTTC.

With respect to this clonotype: It may be a read error: a sequence one base away is much more abundant. V gene TRBV7-6 combines with J gene TRBJ1-4, with 7 positions matching TRBD1. Losses at the gene ends were 2 bases for V and 4 bases for J; bases not matched to a gene: 7. The CDR3 covers 16 residues. Germline CDR1 SGHVS, CDR2 FNYEAQ. In DNA, the CDR3 is TGTGCCAGCAGCTTACGGGCCAGGGGGAATAATGAAAAACTGTTTTTT. Translating gives CASSLRARGNNEKLFF. The full variable domain, with the rest looked up from reference TRBV7-6 and TRBJ1-4, is GAGVSQSPRYKVTKRGQDVALRCDPISGHVSLYWYRQALGQGPEFLTYFNYEAQQDKSGLPNDRFSAERPEGSISTLTIQRTEQRDSAMYRCASSLRARGNNEKLFFGSGTQLSVL.

The chain uses TRBV24-1 and TRBJ2-7; TRBD1 matches 10 bases. CDR1 is KGHDR, CDR2 SFDVKD, per germline. V lost 4 bases, J lost 8 bases, and 7 bases stayed unmatched. The CDR3 contains 14 residues. CDR3 sequence (DNA): TGTGCCACCAGTGAGGGACAGGGGTCCCTCAAGCAGTACTTC. Its translation is CATSEGQGSLKQYF.

This clonotype was observed at least ten times. The CDR3 DNA reads TGTGCCAGTAGTATATCAGGGTACGGAGCCTACGAGCAGTACTTC. The encoded protein is CASSISGYGAYEQYF. The chain has TRBV19 and TRBJ2-7, with D possibly TRBD1 on 5 matching bases. CDR1 and CDR2 from the germline V gene are LNHDA and SQIVND (reference sequence). V dropped 2 bases and J dropped 2 bases, with 13 bases sitting between them. The CDR3 contains 15 residues.

The table lists this clonotype with many counts. The rearrangement uses TRBV7-2 and TRBJ1-4, with D uncertain. V lost 6 bases and J lost 0, with 11 bases in between. CDR1 and CDR2 from the germline V gene are SGHTA and FQGNSA. This CDR3 has 15 residues. In nucleotides, the CDR3 is TGTGCCAGCAGTTCTAGTTCCGCAACTAATGAAAAACTGTTTTTT. It translates to CASSSSSATNEKLFF.

The V gene is TRBV19, the J gene TRBJ1-2; the match to TRBD1 covers 8 bases. The germline CDR1 and CDR2 sequences are LNHDA and SQIVND (reference sequence). V trimming: 5 bases; J trimming: 4 bases; junction bases outside the gene matches: 9. There are 15 residues in the CDR3. The CDR3 protein is CASSVSGQGGYGYTF. The CDR3, as DNA: TGTGCCAGTAGTGTCTCCGGACAGGGAGGCTATGGCTACACCTTC.

The chain employs TRBV15 and TRBJ1-2, with a possible D match to TRBD1 (5 bases). This CDR3 has 16 amino acids. The germline gives CDR1 LNHNV, CDR2 YYDKDF (reference sequence). With 3 bases removed from V and 2 bases from J, the gap between germline ends came to 16 bases. Written as DNA, the CDR3 is TGTGCCACCAGCAGTGAATGGGGGACCGAGAACTATGGCTACACCTTC. Translating gives CATSSEWGTENYGYTF.

This clonotype occurred once. The V gene is TRBV25-1, the J gene TRBJ1-1; possible D gene TRBD1, 5 bases. Germline lookup yields CDR1 MGHDK and CDR2 SYGVNS. CDR3 size: 15 residues. Trimming stripped 0 bases from V and 1 base from J, with 9 bases between. The CDR3 region is CASSEYLQGNTEAFF. Written as DNA, the CDR3 is TGTGCCAGCAGTGAATATCTTCAGGGGAACACTGAAGCTTTCTTT.

Concerning this clonotype: A read error may account for a junction end that differs from germline. The chain is built from TRBV7-9 and TRBJ2-7, with TRBD1 matching over 7 bases. This CDR3 is 14 amino acids long. Per germline, CDR1 SEHNR and CDR2 FQNEAQ (reference sequence). The DNA for the CDR3 is TGCGCCAGCAGCTCGAGACAGGGATTGAACGAGCAGTACTTC. It specifies CASSSRQGLNEQYF.

This clonotype was counted many times. J is TRBJ1-1 and V is TRBV5-6, with D unclear. Germline V gene lookup returns CDR1 SGHDT and CDR2 YYEEEE. There are 13 residues in the CDR3. The V and J ends lost 5 bases and 6 bases respectively, with 14 bases between them. This chain's CDR3 is CASSFVAGAEAFF. CDR3 sequence (DNA): TGTGCCAGCAGTTTTGTGGCGGGCGCTGAAGCTTTCTTT.

A few counts support this clonotype. The chain couples TRBV27 to TRBJ1-1; D unresolved. Trimming removed 7 bases at V and 0 bases at J, with 9 bases between. The germline gives CDR1 MNHEY, CDR2 SMNVEV (reference sequence). This CDR3 contains 13 residues. This CDR3 is CASKGGMNTEAFF. The CDR3 region has the DNA TGTGCCAGCAAAGGAGGAATGAACACTGAAGCTTTCTTT.